Following are 26 T cell receptor beta chains from one sample sequenced in a study of a mutant IDH1 vaccine in newly diagnosed glioma. As for time point: baseline, week 1 (first vaccination visit). Treatment given: pre-vaccination baseline after standard-of-care therapy. Sequenced by immunoSEQ multiplex PCR; TCRdb stores in-frame clones only, minus some. Of approximately 70,000 clones listed, 79% are singletons. Sequenced here: PBMCs, sampled from a glioma patient treated with radiotherapy, temozolomide or both. These TCRs come from a man aged 50-60 years with glioma.

The J gene is TRBJ2-1, the V gene TRBV19; possible D gene TRBD1, 6 bases. V lost 3 bases and J lost 12, with 21 bases in between. CDR1 is LNHDA, CDR2 SQIVND, per germline (reference sequence). The CDR3 runs to 15 residues. CDR3 residues: CASSMDSFYNDVQFF. Here the CDR3 DNA reads TGTGCCAGTAGTATGGACAGCTTCTACAATGATGTGCAGTTCTTC.

This clone was seen a handful of times. V gene TRBV18 combines with J gene TRBJ1-2; TRBD1 matches 11 bases. The V gene's germline CDR1 is KGHSH and CDR2 LQKENI. The CDR3 sequence is 19 residues long. The J segment lost 3 bases and the V segment lost 0 bases, leaving 12 bases of the junction unmatched. The CDR3 bases are TGTGCCAGCTCACCACCGGGCTTCCCCGGGACAGGGGGTGACTATGGCTACACCTTC. This codes for CASSPPGFPGTGGDYGYTF.

Details on this clone: The junction and the germline gene differ at one end; a read error may be behind it. The chain has TRBV2 and TRBJ1-4; possibly TRBD1 for D (6 bases). The CDR3 loop spans 15 amino acids. Germline CDR1 reads SNHLY; CDR2 reads FYNNEI. Written as DNA, the CDR3 is TGTGCCAGCAGTGAGGGGATCGGGGTAACAGGGCCGACCATTTTT. It translates to CASSEGIGVTGPTIF. Filled out from reference TRBV2 and TRBJ1-4, the complete variable domain reads EPEVTQTPSHQVTQMGQEVILRCVPISNHLYFYWYRQILGQKVEFLVSFYNNEISEKSEIFDDQFSVERPDGSNFTLKIRSTKLEDSAMYFCASSEGIGVTGPTIFGSGTQLSVL.

V is TRBV4-2 and J is TRBJ2-7; possibly TRBD1 or TRBD2 for D (5 bases each). CDR1 is LGHNA, CDR2 YNFKEQ, per germline. The CDR3 sequence is 15 residues long. The V end lost 2 bases, the J end lost 1 base, and 12 bases lay between the germline ends. CDR3 sequence: CASSQSPGRSYEQYF. CDR3 DNA sequence: TGTGCCAGCAGCCAATCCCCGGGACGGTCCTACGAGCAGTACTTC.

This clone was found once. The chain is built from TRBV5-4 and TRBJ2-4; 7 nucleotides agree with TRBD1. Germline values: CDR1 SGHNT, CDR2 YYREEE (reference sequence). The CDR3 length is 14 residues. With 4 bases clipped from V and 6 bases from J, the junction kept 7 bases outside the gene matches. The DNA of the CDR3 is TGTGCCAGCAGCCTCGACAGGGATGGAAACATTCAGTACTTC. This translates into CASSLDRDGNIQYF.

The chain has TRBV30 and TRBJ1-1; no reliable D call. Looked up from germline, CDR1 is GTSNPN and CDR2 is SVGIG (reference sequence). The CDR3 is 13 amino acids. V was cut by 2 bases and J by 5 bases, with 12 bases left in between. The CDR3 is CAWSLGVRTEAFF. DNA of the CDR3: TGTGCCTGGAGTTTAGGAGTGAGGACTGAAGCTTTCTTT.

This clone came up once. This chain joins TRBV4-1 and TRBJ2-6, with 8 positions matching TRBD1. CDR3 length: 17 amino acids. Per the germline V gene, CDR1 is MGHRA and CDR2 is YSYEKL. V shed 2 bases and J 1 base; nucleotides not matched to a gene: 4. The CDR3 region is CASSQWTGRSGANVLTF. In DNA form, the CDR3 reads TGCGCCAGCAGCCAATGGACAGGGCGGTCTGGGGCCAACGTCCTGACTTTC.

The chain carries TRBV1 and TRBJ2-7. TRBV1 has pseudogene status. This CDR3 has 11 amino acids. This chain's CDR3 is CTSLTPYEQYF. DNA for the CDR3: TGCACCAGTTTAACCCCCTACGAGCAGTACTTC.

The genes are TRBV9 and TRBJ1-1; TRBD1 might be the D (6 bases). Germline V lookup: CDR1 SGDLS, CDR2 YYNGEE. V lost 1 base and J lost 1, with 8 bases in between. The CDR3 is 14 amino acids. The CDR3 spells CASSVLQGNTEAFF. CDR3 bases: TGTGCCAGCAGCGTACTACAGGGGAACACTGAAGCTTTCTTT.

The J gene is TRBJ1-4, the V gene TRBV11-2, with D uncertain. The CDR3 runs to 15 residues. Trimming left V 1 base short and J 1 base short, with 7 bases between. Germline CDR1 and CDR2: SGHAT and FQNNGV. CDR3 amino acids: CASSLGVLTNEKLFF. Written as DNA, the CDR3 is TGTGCCAGCAGCTTAGGCGTCTTAACTAATGAAAAACTGTTTTTT.

The chain uses TRBV19 and TRBJ1-1; the match to TRBD1 covers 7 bases. Germline V gives CDR1 LNHDA, CDR2 SQIVND (reference sequence). The CDR3 extends over 14 amino acids. With 3 bases clipped from V and 2 bases from J, the junction kept 3 bases outside the gene matches. CDR3 loop: CASSIEGANTEAFF. For the CDR3, the DNA is TGTGCCAGTAGTATCGAGGGGGCCAACACTGAAGCTTTCTTT.

The chain uses TRBV4-1 and TRBJ2-1, with TRBD1 as a possible D gene (5 bases). The CDR3 is 13 amino acids. V was trimmed by 1 base and J by 6 bases, leaving 7 bases between them. CDR1 and CDR2 (germline): MGHRA, YSYEKL. CDR3 in amino acids: CASSQVQGNEQFF. In DNA form, the CDR3 reads TGCGCCAGCAGCCAAGTGCAGGGCAATGAGCAGTTCTTC.

V is TRBV5-6 and J is TRBJ2-3, with 10 bases aligning to TRBD2. Germline CDR1 SGHDT, CDR2 YYEEEE. The V and J ends lost 0 bases and 1 base, in that order; junction bases with no gene match: 5. There are 17 residues in the CDR3. This CDR3 reads CASSLGAGGPGTDTQYF. DNA of the CDR3: TGTGCCAGCAGCTTGGGAGCGGGGGGGCCGGGCACAGATACGCAGTATTTT.

This chain joins TRBV30 and TRBJ2-7, with 7 bases fitting TRBD1. The germline V gene encodes CDR1 GTSNPN and CDR2 SVGIG (reference sequence). This CDR3 is built from 17 residues. Trimming cost V 3 bases and J 3 bases; bases outside gene matches: 17. The chain's CDR3 is CAWRPRRGQDIFYEQYF. CDR3 in DNA: TGTGCCTGGAGGCCCCGACGTGGACAGGATATTTTCTACGAGCAGTACTTC.

This clone was observed a handful of times. The chain uses TRBV25-1 and TRBJ2-1; D might be TRBD1 or TRBD2, each matching 6 bases. CDR1 and CDR2 (germline): MGHDK, SYGVNS. Trimming stripped 3 bases from V and 10 bases from J, with 19 bases between. The CDR3 is 15 amino acids. CDR3 amino acids: CASSEPGGTKTEQFF. The CDR3 coding sequence is TGTGCCAGCAGTGAGCCCGGGGGCACTAAAACGGAGCAGTTCTTC.

V and J are TRBV19 and TRBJ2-5; D may be TRBD1 (6 bases). Germline V lookup: CDR1 LNHDA, CDR2 SQIVND (reference sequence). This CDR3 region has 13 residues. Trimming pared 5 bases from V and 5 bases from J, leaving 12 bases between. The CDR3 spells CASSVTGSETQYF. The CDR3 DNA is TGTGCCAGTAGTGTGACAGGTTCGGAGACCCAGTACTTC. The variable domain in full, completed from reference TRBV19 and TRBJ2-5, reads DGGITQSPKYLFRKEGQNVTLSCEQNLNHDAMYWYRQDPGQGLRLIYYSQIVNDFQKGDIAEGYSVSREKKESFPLTVTSAQKNPTAFYLCASSVTGSETQYFGPGTRLLVL.

CDR3 sequence: CASSRTGPSGANVLTF. The CDR3 nucleotides are TGTGCCAGCTCGCGGACAGGGCCCTCTGGGGCCAACGTCCTGACTTTC. The V and J genes are TRBV6-6 and TRBJ2-6; 8 bases are shared with TRBD1. V trimming: 8 bases; J trimming: 0 bases; junction bases outside the gene matches: 6. Germline CDR1 and CDR2: MNHNY and SVGAGI (reference sequence). The CDR3 length is 16 residues.

The chain carries TRBV6-5 and TRBJ1-3, with no clear D. V lost 5 bases, J lost 0 bases, and 11 bases lay in between. The CDR3 spans 15 residues. The germline gives CDR1 MNHEY, CDR2 SVGAGI. The CDR3 spells CASSGRRASGNTIYF. CDR3 in DNA: TGTGCCAGCAGTGGAAGGAGGGCCTCTGGAAACACCATATATTTT.

V is TRBV6-5 and J is TRBJ2-1; D unclear. Trimming removed 10 bases from V and 2 bases from J, with 9 bases in between. The CDR3 has 12 amino acids. The germline CDR1 and CDR2 sequences are MNHEY and SVGAGI. DNA for the CDR3: TGTGCCACCTATGGCGCCTACAATGAGCAGTTCTTC. Its translation is CATYGAYNEQFF.

This clone appeared once. At one end the junction does not follow the germline gene, possibly because of a read error. The genes are TRBV5-1 and TRBJ1-1, with a possible D match to TRBD1 (6 bases). The CDR3 spans 17 residues. Per the germline V gene, CDR1 is SGHRS and CDR2 is YFSETQ. The CDR3 sequence is CAGSLRGAVYTHTEAFF. The CDR3 nucleotides are TGCGCCGGCAGCTTGAGGGGGGCGGTTTATACACACACTGAAGCTTTCTTT.

V gene TRBV5-4 combines with J gene TRBJ2-6; 8 bases are shared with TRBD1. The CDR3 spans 14 residues. V was pared by 0 bases and J by 12 bases, with 5 bases of the junction left unmatched. Per germline, CDR1 SGHNT and CDR2 YYREEE (reference sequence). This chain's CDR3 is CASSLDQGASVLTF. DNA of the CDR3: TGTGCCAGCAGCTTGGACCAGGGGGCGAGCGTCCTGACTTTC.

This clone rates as medium-sized. This rearrangement joins TRBV11-2 to TRBJ1-1; D remains unclear. In germline, CDR1 is SGHAT, CDR2 FQNNGV. V gave up 4 bases and J gave up 0 bases, with 6 bases separating them. The CDR3 has 13 amino acids. The CDR3 nucleotides are TGTGCCAGCAGCTCCTCAATGAACACTGAAGCTTTCTTT. This gives the protein CASSSSMNTEAFF.

The chain links TRBV25-1 to TRBJ1-4; perhaps TRBD1 as D (5 bases). Germline loops: CDR1 MGHDK, CDR2 SYGVNS. This CDR3 has 13 residues. V shed 8 bases and J shed 8 bases, with 15 bases lying between them. CDR3 residues: CASVGASGEKLFF. The CDR3 DNA reads as TGTGCCAGCGTCGGGGCGTCGGGGGAAAAACTGTTTTTT.

J is TRBJ2-1 and V is TRBV19; TRBD2 agrees at 11 bases. V shed 7 bases and J 5 bases; nucleotides not matched to a gene: 7. The CDR3 has 15 amino acids. Germline CDR1 LNHDA, CDR2 SQIVND (reference sequence). The CDR3 loop reads CASNSRLAGHNEQFF. The CDR3 DNA sequence: TGTGCCAGTAACTCCCGACTAGCGGGGCACAATGAGCAGTTCTTC.

Note on this clone: Other nucleotide sequences from this sample produce the same CDR3. The chain is built from TRBV9 and TRBJ1-5; weak D call: TRBD1 (5 bases). The CDR3 consists of 14 residues. Germline lookup yields CDR1 SGDLS and CDR2 YYNGEE. The V gene lost 0 bases and the J gene lost 7 bases, with 11 bases spanning the gap. CDR3 nucleotide sequence: TGTGCCAGCAGCGTAGATGGGGCAGGACAGCCCCAGCATTTT. It yields the protein CASSVDGAGQPQHF.

The rearrangement links TRBV6-5 to TRBJ1-5, with D possibly matching TRBD1 (5 bases). The ends were cut back, 6 bases at V and 3 bases at J, with 12 bases in the middle. The CDR3 is made up of 14 amino acids. Looked up from germline, CDR1 is MNHEY and CDR2 is SVGAGI. The CDR3 spells CASSRTGNNQPQHF. In nucleotides, the CDR3 is TGTGCCAGCAGCCGAACAGGTAACAATCAGCCCCAGCATTTT.